The 15 T cell receptor beta chains reported below all come from one sample, sequenced in a study of T cells expressing NK-cell markers. Following a re-call of the 5' RACE reads, TCRdb has one entry per CDR3 protein and lacks DNA. This repertoire includes around 550,000 distinct CDR3 sequences. Sample: blood T cells: a sorted CD56 or NKG2C T cell subset, CD4+ or CD8+ T cells, or bulk PBMC T cells (not recorded which). These receptors were obtained from a young man in good health.

This chain links TRBV5-1 with TRBJ2-2; the TRBD1 assignment by TCRdb is unverifiable without DNA. Germline values: CDR1 SGHRS, CDR2 YFSETQ. The CDR3 length is 16 residues. The CDR3 sequence: CASSLEGGRNTGELFF.

The V call is TRBV29-1, the J call TRBJ2-2; the D gene TCRdb calls, TRBD1, cannot be checked with no DNA. Germline assignment: CDR1 SQVTM and CDR2 ANQGSEA. The CDR3 sequence is 14 residues long. The CDR3 sequence is CSVVTGPNTGELFF.

This chain uses TRBV28 with TRBJ1-6; TCRdb calls TRBD1, which cannot be checked without DNA. From germline, CDR1 is MDHEN and CDR2 SYDVKM. The CDR3 is made up of 14 amino acids. The chain's CDR3 is CASSQDTSNSPLHF.

The rearrangement joins TRBV29-1 to TRBJ2-1; TCRdb indicates TRBD2, and absent DNA this call remains unverified. This CDR3 spans 17 amino acids. In germline, CDR1 is SQVTM, CDR2 ANQGSEA. The CDR3 loop reads CSATTGTSDTPWNEQFF.

The chain couples TRBV21-1 to TRBJ1-6; there is no DNA to check the TCRdb D call of TRBD1. TRBV21-1 constitutes a pseudogene. The CDR3 sequence is 16 residues long. The CDR3 region is CASSKYDPGPNSPLHF.

The gene calls are TRBV6-5 and TRBJ2-2; TCRdb names TRBD2, which stays unverified in the absence of DNA. The CDR3 sequence is 18 residues long. From germline, CDR1 is MNHEY and CDR2 SVGAGI. The CDR3 region is CASSTRPTSLAGTGELFF.

CDR3 loop: CASSQSRGRGTGELFF. This rearrangement joins TRBV7-8 to TRBJ2-2; TCRdb indicates TRBD1, and absent DNA this call remains unverified. The CDR3 runs 16 residues. From germline, CDR1 is SGHVS and CDR2 FQNEAQ.

This chain links TRBV4-2 with TRBJ2-1. Germline loops: CDR1 LGHNA, CDR2 YNFKEQ. The CDR3 sequence is 13 residues long. This CDR3 reads CASSHQVEYEQFF.

The V and J genes are TRBV5-6 and TRBJ2-3. This CDR3 contains 14 residues. From germline, CDR1 is SGHDT and CDR2 YYEEEE. The CDR3 protein is CASSLRSAADTQYF.

The chain carries TRBV18 and TRBJ2-7. Per the germline V gene, CDR1 is KGHSH and CDR2 is LQKENI. There are 18 residues in the CDR3. The CDR3 is CASSPPTPNGLMGYEQYF.

The V gene is TRBV4-3, the J gene TRBJ2-1. The CDR3 is 17 amino acids. Germline CDR1 LGHNA, CDR2 YSLEER. The CDR3 loop reads CASSQNLMAAYYNEQFF.

This sequence joins TRBV27 and TRBJ2-7; TCRdb reports TRBD1, a call that lacks DNA to check it against. Germline V lookup: CDR1 MNHEY, CDR2 SMNVEV (reference sequence). The CDR3 has 15 residues. The CDR3 is CASSKGPGGTYEQYF.

This rearrangement joins TRBV14 to TRBJ2-6. Germline V gene data show CDR1 as SGHDN and CDR2 as FVKESK. The CDR3 spans 18 residues. The CDR3 sequence is CASSRGRLFSSGANVLTF. Complete variable domain (other parts from reference TRBV14 and TRBJ2-6): EAGVTQFPSHSVIEKGQTVTLRCDPISGHDNLYWYRRVMGKEIKFLLHFVKESKQDESGMPNNRFLAERTGGTYSTLKVQPAELEDSGVYFCASSRGRLFSSGANVLTFGAGSRLTVL.

The chain combines TRBV7-2 with TRBJ2-5; TCRdb indicates TRBD1, and absent DNA this call remains unverified. The CDR3 covers 15 residues. Germline V gene sequence: CDR1 SGHTA, CDR2 FQGNSA. CDR3 residues: CASSLTGDRVETQYF.

V is TRBV5-1 and J is TRBJ1-5; the TCRdb call, TRBD1, lacks DNA for checking. The germline V gene encodes CDR1 SGHRS and CDR2 YFSETQ. This CDR3 has 14 residues. CDR3: CASSLGGSNQPQHF.